This T cell receptor beta chain was sequenced in a study of Tregs in tolerant kidney transplant recipients. Study-level points and caveats: Nucleotide sequences could not be compared across some patients' samples due to primer changes. Findings come from small patient numbers and require larger validation. Tolerant patients' donor-specific Tregs expanded beyond overall Tregs, suggesting antigen-driven growth.

This CDR3 is 17 amino acids long. Trimming took 0 bases from V and 0 from J, leaving 13 bases between them. Germline V gives CDR1 SGHRS, CDR2 YFSETQ. Note on this clone: Its target is unknown.

The assay was immunoSEQ multiplex PCR, and TCRdb's table has in-frame clones only and misses some. In the table there are over 60,000 clones, roughly 98% of which are singletons. The TCR sequence derives from a human donor who received a combined kidney and bone marrow transplant. Sequenced material: CD4+ T cells from blood, taken before the transplant. The V and J genes are TRBV5-1 and TRBJ1-3; TRBD1 might be the D (5 bases). CDR3 bases: TGCGCCAGCAGCTTGGATGGGGCCCCATTCTCTGGAAACACCATATATTTT. Protein sequence: CASSLDGAPFSGNTIYF.